Listed below are T cell receptor beta chains from one sample, sequenced in a study of blood T cell repertoires in COVID-19. This table comes from immunoSEQ multiplex PCR, and its TCRdb copy is limited to in-frame clones, with some not included. The data show about 220,000 clones, around 86% seen once. The sample taken for sequencing was peripheral blood. The receptors here all came from a woman aged 65 to 85 with COVID-19, enrolled during active disease. Both conserved end residues are part of each CDR3. The D gene is left open where the match is weak. Rows give clone size only sometimes, using once, few, many, or a class for an expanded clone.

V: TRBV9; J: TRBJ2-1; length: 15; size: -; D: TRBD2; CDR3: CASSTTSGRINEQFF; DNA: TGTGCCAGCAGTACAACTAGCGGGAGAATCAATGAGCAGTTCTTC
V: TRBV7-3; J: TRBJ1-6; length: 14; size: -; D: -; CDR3: CASSVGQYNSPLHF; DNA: TGTGCCAGCAGCGTTGGACAGTATAATTCACCCCTCCACTTT
V: TRBV6-5; J: TRBJ1-6; length: 14; size: -; D: TRBD1; CDR3: CASSPGGANSPLHF; DNA: TGTGCCAGCAGTCCAGGGGGAGCGAATTCACCCCTCCACTTT
V: TRBV28; J: TRBJ1-2; length: 15; size: -; D: -; CDR3: CASRETGRQNYGYTF; DNA: TGTGCCAGCAGAGAGACCGGGCGACAGAACTATGGCTACACCTTC
V: TRBV3-1/TRBV3-2; J: TRBJ2-5; length: 15; size: -; D: -; CDR3: CASSQEASPGKTQYF; DNA: TGTGCCAGCAGCCAAGAAGCCAGCCCGGGGAAGACCCAGTACTTC
V: TRBV27; J: TRBJ2-7; length: 13; size: -; D: -; CDR3: CASKAGKGYEQYF; DNA: TGTGCCAGCAAGGCAGGAAAAGGTTACGAGCAGTACTTC
V: TRBV25-1; J: TRBJ1-6; length: 14; size: -; D: -; CDR3: CASSWEGYNSPLHF; DNA: TGTGCCAGCAGTTGGGAGGGATATAATTCACCCCTCCACTTT
V: TRBV10-3; J: TRBJ1-1; length: 13; size: few; D: -; CDR3: CAISRDSNTEAFF; DNA: TGTGCCATCAGCAGGGACTCGAACACTGAAGCTTTCTTT
V: TRBV7-9; J: TRBJ1-3; length: 15; size: -; D: -; CDR3: CASSSLEKIGNTIYF; DNA: TGTGCCAGCAGCAGCTTAGAGAAGATAGGAAACACCATATATTTT
V: TRBV30; J: TRBJ2-7; length: 14; size: -; D: TRBD1; CDR3: CACNPDRGLYEQYF; DNA: TGTGCCTGTAACCCGGACAGGGGCCTCTACGAGCAGTACTTC
V: TRBV28; J: TRBJ2-7; length: 11; size: few; D: -; CDR3: CASSTTYEQYF; DNA: TGTGCCAGCAGTACTACCTACGAGCAGTACTTC
V: TRBV21-1; J: TRBJ2-7; length: 21; size: -; D: -; CDR3: CASSQIFLETSGRAGSHEQYF; DNA: TGTGCCAGCAGCCAAATCTTCCTAGAGACTAGCGGGAGGGCCGGATCCCACGAGCAGTACTTC